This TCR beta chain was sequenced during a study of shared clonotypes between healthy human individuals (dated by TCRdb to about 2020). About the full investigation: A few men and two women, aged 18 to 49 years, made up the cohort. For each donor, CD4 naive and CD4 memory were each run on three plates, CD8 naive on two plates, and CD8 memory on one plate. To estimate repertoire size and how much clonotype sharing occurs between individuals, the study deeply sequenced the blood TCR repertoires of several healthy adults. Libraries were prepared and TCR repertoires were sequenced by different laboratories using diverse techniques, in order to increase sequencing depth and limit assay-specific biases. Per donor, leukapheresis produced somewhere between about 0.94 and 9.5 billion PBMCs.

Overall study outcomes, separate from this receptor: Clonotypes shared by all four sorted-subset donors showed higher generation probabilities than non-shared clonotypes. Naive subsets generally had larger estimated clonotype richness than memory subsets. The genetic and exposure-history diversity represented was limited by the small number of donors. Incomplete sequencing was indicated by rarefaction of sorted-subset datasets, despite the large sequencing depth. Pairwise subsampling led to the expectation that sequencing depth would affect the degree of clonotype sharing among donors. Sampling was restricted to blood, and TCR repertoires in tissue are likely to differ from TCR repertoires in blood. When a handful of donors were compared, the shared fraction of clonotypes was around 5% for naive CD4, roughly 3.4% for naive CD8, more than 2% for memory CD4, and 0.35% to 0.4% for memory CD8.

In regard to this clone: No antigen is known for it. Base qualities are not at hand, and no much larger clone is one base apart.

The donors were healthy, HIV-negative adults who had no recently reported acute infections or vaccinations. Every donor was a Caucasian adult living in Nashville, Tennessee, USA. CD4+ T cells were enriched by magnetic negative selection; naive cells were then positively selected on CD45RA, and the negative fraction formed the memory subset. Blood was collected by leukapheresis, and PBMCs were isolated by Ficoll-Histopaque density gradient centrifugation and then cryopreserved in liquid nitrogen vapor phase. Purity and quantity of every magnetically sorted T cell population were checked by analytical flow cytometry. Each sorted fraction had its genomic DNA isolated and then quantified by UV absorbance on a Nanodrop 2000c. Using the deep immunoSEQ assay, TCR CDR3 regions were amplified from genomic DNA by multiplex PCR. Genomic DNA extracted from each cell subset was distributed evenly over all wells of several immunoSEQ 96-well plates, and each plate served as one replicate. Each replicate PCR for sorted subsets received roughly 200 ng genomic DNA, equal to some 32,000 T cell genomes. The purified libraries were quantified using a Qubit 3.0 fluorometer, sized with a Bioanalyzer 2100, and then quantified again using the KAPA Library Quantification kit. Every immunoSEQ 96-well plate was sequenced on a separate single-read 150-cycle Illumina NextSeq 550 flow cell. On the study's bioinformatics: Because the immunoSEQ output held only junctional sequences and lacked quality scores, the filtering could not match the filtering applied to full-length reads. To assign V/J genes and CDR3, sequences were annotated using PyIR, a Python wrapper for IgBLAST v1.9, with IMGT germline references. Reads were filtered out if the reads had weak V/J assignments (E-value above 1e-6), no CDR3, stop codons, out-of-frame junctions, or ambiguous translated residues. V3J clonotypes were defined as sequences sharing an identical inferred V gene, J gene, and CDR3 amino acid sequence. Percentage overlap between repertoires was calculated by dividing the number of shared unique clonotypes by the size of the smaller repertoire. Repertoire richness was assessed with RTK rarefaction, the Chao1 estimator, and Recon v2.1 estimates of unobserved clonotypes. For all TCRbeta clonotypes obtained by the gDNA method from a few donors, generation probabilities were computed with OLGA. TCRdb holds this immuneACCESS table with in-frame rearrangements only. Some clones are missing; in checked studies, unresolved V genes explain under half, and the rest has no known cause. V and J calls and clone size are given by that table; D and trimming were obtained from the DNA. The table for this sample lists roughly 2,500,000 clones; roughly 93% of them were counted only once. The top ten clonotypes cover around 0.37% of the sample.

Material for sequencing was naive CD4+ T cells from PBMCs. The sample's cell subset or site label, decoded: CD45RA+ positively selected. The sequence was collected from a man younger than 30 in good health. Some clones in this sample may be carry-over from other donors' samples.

The CDR3 has the sequence CASSPDTGRNTEAFF. The DNA is TGTGCCAGCAGTCCGGATACGGGGAGGAACACTGAAGCTTTCTTT. The rearranged segments are TRBV6-5 and TRBJ1-1; too little of a D gene remains to name it. From a lookup of the germline V gene, CDR1 and CDR2 are MNHEY and SVGAGI. Taken from cysteine to phenylalanine, the CDR3 has 15 residues. This entry keeps only the CDR3 DNA: 45 bases, framed from base 1. The trim is 5 bases for V and 1 base for J, with a gap of 14 bases between the germline ends.